This paragraph covers one TCR beta chain sequence. Its antigen is unknown. Random hexamers were used to reverse transcribe 0.5 to 1 ug of RNA. The authors amplified TCR beta CDR3 across 54 Vbeta and 13 Jbeta using immunoSEQ multiplex PCR. TCRdb ran MiXCR on the immunoSEQ multiplex PCR reads and lists one entry per CDR3 protein. Among 160,000 or so distinct CDR3 sequences listed, 90% to 95% were seen once. The sample is drawn from a study of CD8 T cells in Susac syndrome. General study findings and limits: The relatively small number of individuals in the TCR sequencing and HLA analysis was acknowledged by the study.

The CDR3 contains 13 residues. V lost 4 bases, J lost 2 bases, and 9 bases lay in between. From germline, CDR1 is SNHLY and CDR2 FYNNEI. This chain links TRBV2 with TRBJ2-7; no reliable D call. The source of this sequence is a human donor with multiple sclerosis. Input material: CD8+ T cells from PBMCs. The CDR3 region is CASSGTRAYEQYF. CDR3 nucleotide sequence: TGTGCCAGCAGTGGAACCAGAGCCTACGAGCAGTACTTC. Combining the CDR3 with reference TRBV2 and TRBJ2-7 gives the whole variable domain EPEVTQTPSHQVTQMGQEVILRCVPISNHLYFYWYRQILGQKVEFLVSFYNNEISEKSEIFDDQFSVERPDGSNFTLKIRSTKLEDSAMYFCASSGTRAYEQYFGPGTRLTVT.